These 3 T cell receptor beta chains share one sample of origin, sequenced in a study of human T cells and chemical hapten exposure. One entry per CDR3 protein, called by TCRdb with MiXCR from the RACE reads. The data contain about 84,000 distinct CDR3 sequences, 10% of them singletons. Time point of the sample: patch test 2, 6 weeks after DPC sensitization. Treatment indicated: therapeutic diphenylcyclopropenone sensitization with weekly scalp DPC. The specimen comprised whole blood, sampled in connection with sensitization to the hapten diphenylcyclopropenone (DPC). All receptors derive from a woman in her forties or fifties with alopecia areata. Some clones in this sample may be carry-over from other donors' samples.

The J gene is TRBJ2-5, the V gene TRBV7-2, with D tentatively TRBD2 (7 bases). V dropped 4 bases and J dropped 5 bases, with 14 bases sitting between them. Germline CDR1 SGHTA, CDR2 FQGNSA. The CDR3 extends over 14 amino acids. The CDR3 loop reads CASSSSGGGETQYF. The DNA for the CDR3 is TGTGCCAGCAGCTCTAGCGGAGGGGGGGAGACCCAGTACTTC.

Many counts were recorded for this clonotype. This chain links TRBV4-1 with TRBJ2-1, with TRBD2 identical over 11 bases. Germline trimming cut 0 bases from V and 4 bases from J; bases unmatched to any gene: 11. Germline V gene data show CDR1 as MGHRA and CDR2 as YSYEKL. CDR3 size: 19 residues. The CDR3 reads CASSQEISSGRPRYNEQFF. The CDR3 nucleotides read TGCGCCAGCAGCCAAGAAATTTCTAGCGGGAGGCCGAGATACAATGAGCAGTTCTTC.

This chain links TRBV27 with TRBJ2-3, with D possibly being TRBD2 (6 bases). Germline-derived CDR1 and CDR2 are MNHEY and SMNVEV (reference sequence). The CDR3 sequence is 16 residues long. Trimming stripped 2 bases from V and 9 bases from J, with 21 bases between. The CDR3 loop is CASSLESGLARGTQYF. DNA for the CDR3: TGTGCCAGCAGTTTAGAATCGGGCCTGGCGCGGGGAACGCAGTATTTT.